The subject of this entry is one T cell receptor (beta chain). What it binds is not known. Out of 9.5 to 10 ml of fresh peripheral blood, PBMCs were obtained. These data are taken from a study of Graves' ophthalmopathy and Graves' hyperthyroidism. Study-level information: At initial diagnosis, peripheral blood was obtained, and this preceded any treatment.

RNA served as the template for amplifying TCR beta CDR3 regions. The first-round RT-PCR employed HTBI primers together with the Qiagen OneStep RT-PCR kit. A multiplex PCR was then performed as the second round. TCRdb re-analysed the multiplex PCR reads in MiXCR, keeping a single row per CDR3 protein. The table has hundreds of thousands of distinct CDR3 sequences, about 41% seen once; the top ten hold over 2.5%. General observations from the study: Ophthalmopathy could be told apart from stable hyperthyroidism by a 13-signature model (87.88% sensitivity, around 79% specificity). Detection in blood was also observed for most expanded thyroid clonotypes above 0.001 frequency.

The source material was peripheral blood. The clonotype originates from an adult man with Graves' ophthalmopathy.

In nucleotides, the CDR3 is TGTGCCAGCAAGTCAGCTGCCCAGCATTTT. Translated: CASKSAAQHF. The chain uses TRBV2 and TRBJ1-5; the D is unclear. V was trimmed by 7 bases and J by 11 bases, leaving 9 bases between them. Germline loops: CDR1 SNHLY, CDR2 FYNNEI. The CDR3 sequence is 10 residues long.